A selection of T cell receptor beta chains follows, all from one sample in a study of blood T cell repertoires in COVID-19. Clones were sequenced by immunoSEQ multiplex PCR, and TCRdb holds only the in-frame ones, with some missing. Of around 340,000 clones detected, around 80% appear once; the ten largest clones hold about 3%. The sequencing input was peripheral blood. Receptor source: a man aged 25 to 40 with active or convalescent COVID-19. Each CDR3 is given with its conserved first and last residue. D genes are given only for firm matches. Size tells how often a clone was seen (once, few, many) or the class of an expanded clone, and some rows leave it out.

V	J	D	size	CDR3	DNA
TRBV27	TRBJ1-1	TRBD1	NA	CASSLSGTGALTEAFF	TGTGCCAGCAGTTTATCGGGAACAGGGGCACTCACTGAAGCTTTCTTT
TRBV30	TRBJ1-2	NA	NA	CAWSGGGLPGYGYTF	TGTGCCTGGAGTGGGGGAGGCCTCCCGGGCTATGGCTACACCTTC
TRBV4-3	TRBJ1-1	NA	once	CASSQDGEGAFF	TGCGCCAGCAGCCAAGATGGGGAGGGAGCTTTCTTT
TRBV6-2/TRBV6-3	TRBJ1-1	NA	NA	CASSYSPWEAPNTEAFF	TGTGCCAGCAGTTACTCACCGTGGGAGGCACCGAACACTGAAGCTTTCTTT
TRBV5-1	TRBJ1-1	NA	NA	CASSPQRAGTEAFF	TGCGCCAGCAGCCCACAACGAGCGGGGACTGAAGCTTTCTTT
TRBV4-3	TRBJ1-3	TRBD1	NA	CASSPSPGPRGGNTIYF	TGCGCCAGCAGCCCGTCACCCGGGCCCAGGGGGGGAAACACCATATATTTT
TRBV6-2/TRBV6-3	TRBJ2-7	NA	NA	CASSYSGLDYEQYF	TGTGCCAGCAGTTACTCGGGACTGGACTACGAGCAGTACTTC
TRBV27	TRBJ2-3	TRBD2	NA	CASSLTWSGLETDTQYF	TGTGCCAGCAGTTTGACCTGGTCGGGACTAGAAACAGATACGCAGTATTTT
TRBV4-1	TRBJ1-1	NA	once	CASSHDTLNTEAFF	TGCGCCAGCAGCCATGACACGTTGAACACTGAAGCTTTCTTT
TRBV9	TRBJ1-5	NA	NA	CASSASGRGNQPQHF	TGTGCCAGCAGCGCGAGCGGGAGGGGAAATCAGCCCCAGCATTTT
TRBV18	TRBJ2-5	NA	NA	CASSPGTNLGETQYF	TGTGCCAGCTCACCAGGGACAAATCTAGGAGAGACCCAGTACTTC
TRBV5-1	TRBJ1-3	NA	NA	CASLFPRTANSGNTIYF	TGCGCCAGCTTATTCCCACGGACAGCGAACTCTGGAAACACCATATATTTT
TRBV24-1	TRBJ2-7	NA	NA	CATSDLYEQYF	TGTGCCACCAGTGATCTCTACGAGCAGTACTTC
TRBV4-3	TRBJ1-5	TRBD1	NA	CASSQENRGPEGVNQPQHF	TGCGCCAGCAGCCAAGAAAACAGGGGGCCTGAGGGAGTCAATCAGCCCCAGCATTTT
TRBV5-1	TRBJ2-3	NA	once	CASRPQGMGADTQYF	TGCGCCAGCAGGCCCCAGGGGATGGGGGCAGATACGCAGTATTTT
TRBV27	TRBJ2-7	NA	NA	CASSLVGGSVYEQYF	TGTGCCAGCAGTTTGGTAGGAGGATCGGTCTACGAGCAGTACTTC